What follows are 20 T cell receptor beta chains derived from one specimen sequenced in a study of shared clonotypes between healthy human individuals. CD45RO-negative CD8 cells positively selected for CCR7 made up the naive population, which excluded terminally differentiated effector memory CD45RA+ cells. The data were produced by immunoSEQ multiplex PCR, yet TCRdb's version contains in-frame clones alone and is incomplete. The repertoire holds about 2,200,000 clones, with just over 90% as singletons. Sample: naive CD8+ T cells from PBMCs. Receptors were obtained from a man aged 18-30 years in good health. Some clones in this sample may be carry-over from other donors' samples.

The gene calls are TRBV28 and TRBJ1-2; a possible D gene is TRBD1 (5 bases). Per germline, CDR1 MDHEN and CDR2 SYDVKM. CDR3 length equals 16 residues. Trimming left V 5 bases short and J 2 bases short, with 18 bases between. The CDR3 DNA reads as TGTGCCAGCAGTCTCCCCCGGTTGGCAGGGAACTATGGCTACACCTTC. Translation: CASSLPRLAGNYGYTF.

The chain has TRBV4-1 and TRBJ2-1; 13 bases are shared with TRBD2. CDR1 is MGHRA, CDR2 YSYEKL, per germline. V was pared by 2 bases and J by 8 bases, with 3 bases of the junction left unmatched. CDR3 size: 15 residues. As DNA, the CDR3 is TGCGCCAGCAGCCAAACTAGCGGGAGGGCCGATGAGCAGTTCTTC. It translates to CASSQTSGRADEQFF.

The chain couples TRBV6-6 to TRBJ2-7; TRBD2 is a possible D gene (5 bases). CDR1 is MNHNY, CDR2 SVGAGI, per germline (reference sequence). V was shortened by 0 bases and J by 2 bases, with 14 bases between the two germline ends. This CDR3 has 16 amino acids. The CDR3 sequence is CASSYSIQDGTYEQYF. The CDR3, as DNA: TGTGCCAGCAGTTACTCGATCCAGGACGGGACCTACGAGCAGTACTTC.

This rearrangement joins TRBV2 to TRBJ1-1, with 8 bases lining up with TRBD1. The CDR3 contains 14 residues. The germline CDR1 and CDR2 sequences are SNHLY and FYNNEI. This chain's CDR3 is CANHRGGSNTEAFF. The CDR3 DNA reads TGTGCGAATCACAGGGGGGGGTCGAACACTGAAGCTTTCTTT.

The gene calls are TRBV27 and TRBJ1-1; possibly TRBD1 for D (6 bases). The ends were cut back, 4 bases at V and 5 bases at J, with 14 bases in the middle. Germline loops: CDR1 MNHEY, CDR2 SMNVEV (reference sequence). This CDR3 is 14 amino acids long. In DNA, the CDR3 is TGTGCCAGCAGTTGGGACAACGGAGGTACTGAAGCTTTCTTT. Translated, it gives CASSWDNGGTEAFF.

The chain is built from TRBV7-9 and TRBJ2-7, with 7 bases matching TRBD1. With V trimmed by 4 bases and J by 3 bases, 6 bases remained unmatched. CDR1 is SEHNR, CDR2 FQNEAQ, per germline (reference sequence). The CDR3 loop spans 14 amino acids. The CDR3 region is CASSSERDSYEQYF. DNA of the CDR3: TGTGCCAGCAGCTCCGAACGGGACAGCTACGAGCAGTACTTC.

The rearrangement joins TRBV20-1 to TRBJ2-5, with D tentatively TRBD2 (5 bases). The closer fit of TRBJ2-7 to the DNA end suggests the J call may be wrong. The CDR3 runs 11 residues. Germline CDR1 is DFQATT and CDR2 is SNEGSKA (reference sequence). The CDR3: CSESGCYEQYF. CDR3 DNA sequence: TGCAGTGAGAGCGGCTGCTACGAGCAGTACTTC.

This chain joins TRBV29-1 and TRBJ1-2, with a weak D call TRBD1 (5 bases). There are 12 residues in the CDR3. V gave up 5 bases and J gave up 4 bases, with 11 bases separating them. Germline V gene data show CDR1 as SQVTM and CDR2 as ANQGSEA. CDR3 nucleotide sequence: TGCAGCGTTTTTACAGGCAGCTATGGCTACACCTTC. This translates into CSVFTGSYGYTF.

About this clone: Other DNA sequences in this sample translate to the same CDR3. In DNA, the CDR3 is TGTGCCAGCAGCTTGAGGAGGGAGACCCAGTACTTC. This codes for CASSLRRETQYF. This chain connects TRBV11-2 to TRBJ2-5; tentative D call: TRBD2 (5 bases). Trimming removed 3 bases from V and 5 bases from J, with 7 bases in between. The CDR3 consists of 12 residues. Germline V CDR1 and CDR2: SGHAT, FQNNGV.

Comments on this clone: Distinct nucleotide sequences in the sample also encode this CDR3. This chain joins TRBV27 and TRBJ2-7; the D is unclear. This CDR3 spans 13 amino acids. Trimming took off 2 bases at V and 4 bases at J, with 9 bases between the two ends. CDR1 MNHEY and CDR2 SMNVEV come from the germline V gene (reference sequence). CDR3 DNA sequence: TGTGCCAGCAGTTTAGGCGTGGGGTACGAGCAGTACTTC. Translated: CASSLGVGYEQYF.

V is TRBV30 and J is TRBJ2-1, with D hard to call. This CDR3 region has 13 residues. The V and J ends lost 1 base and 12 bases respectively, with 16 bases between them. CDR1 and CDR2 from the germline V gene are GTSNPN and SVGIG (reference sequence). Here the CDR3 reads CAWSDPPELGQFF. In DNA form, the CDR3 reads TGTGCCTGGAGTGACCCGCCCGAGCTAGGGCAGTTCTTC.

The chain joins TRBV28 to TRBJ1-5, with no clear D. V was clipped by 6 bases and J by 5 bases, with 14 bases between them. Per germline, CDR1 MDHEN and CDR2 SYDVKM. There are 14 residues in the CDR3. The CDR3 here is CASSLREVDQPQHF. The CDR3 DNA follows: TGTGCCAGCAGCCTAAGGGAGGTGGATCAGCCCCAGCATTTT.

This chain joins TRBV7-9 and TRBJ2-5, with D possibly called TRBD1 or TRBD2 (5 bases each). The J call may be incorrect, as the DNA end agrees better with TRBJ2-7. Germline V gene sequence: CDR1 SEHNR, CDR2 FQNEAQ (reference sequence). The CDR3 contains 14 residues. The CDR3 loop reads CASSPKGSSYEQYF. The CDR3 nucleotides are TGTGCCAGCAGCCCCAAGGGGAGCTCCTACGAGCAGTACTTC.

The rearrangement joins TRBV5-4 to TRBJ1-2; 10 nucleotides match TRBD1. After removal of 4 bases from V and 8 bases from J, the junction contained 11 bases not matched to a gene. The CDR3 loop spans 15 amino acids. Germline lookup yields CDR1 SGHNT and CDR2 YYREEE (reference sequence). The CDR3 loop reads CASSITGTGVGGYTF. The DNA of the CDR3 is TGTGCCAGCAGCATAACCGGGACAGGGGTCGGCGGCTACACCTTC. The whole variable domain, filled in from reference TRBV5-4 and TRBJ1-2, reads ETGVTQSPTHLIKTRGQQVTLRCSSQSGHNTVSWYQQALGQGPQFIFQYYREEENGRGNFPPRFSGLQFPNYSSELNVNALELDDSALYLCASSITGTGVGGYTFGSGTRLTVV.

The chain joins TRBV27 to TRBJ2-2, with D hard to call. Germline V CDR1 and CDR2: MNHEY, SMNVEV (reference sequence). The CDR3 contains 14 residues. Between the trimmed V and J ends, which lost 5 bases and 7 bases, there was a span of 14 bases. The CDR3 is CASSPGFLSGELFF. Here the CDR3 DNA reads TGTGCCAGCAGTCCAGGTTTCCTAAGCGGGGAGCTGTTTTTT.

The table lists this clone with a count of one. The V and J genes are TRBV7-2 and TRBJ2-1; D possibly corresponds to TRBD1 (6 bases). The CDR3 loop spans 15 amino acids. V lost 4 bases to trimming and J lost 7 bases, with 17 bases between them. The V gene's germline CDR1 is SGHTA and CDR2 FQGNSA. This chain's CDR3 is CASSSFWAGENEQFF. DNA of the CDR3: TGTGCCAGCAGCTCGTTTTGGGCAGGGGAGAATGAGCAGTTCTTC.

The chain uses TRBV7-9 and TRBJ1-2; the D is unclear. Germline V gene lookup returns CDR1 SEHNR and CDR2 FQNEAQ (reference sequence). V was cut by 5 bases and J by 1 base, with 14 bases left in between. The CDR3 covers 15 residues. CDR3 nucleotides: TGTGCCAGCAGCCCCCCCCTCACTAGTAACTATGGCTACACCTTC. Translating it yields CASSPPLTSNYGYTF.

The V call is TRBV5-1, the J call TRBJ2-7; the D is unclear. The V end was cut by 4 bases, the J end by 3 bases, with 11 bases between. Germline loops: CDR1 SGHRS, CDR2 YFSETQ. This CDR3 comprises 13 residues. CDR3 bases: TGCGCCAGCAGCGTCCAGACGGGCTACGAGCAGTACTTC. Encoded protein: CASSVQTGYEQYF.

This chain joins TRBV27 and TRBJ2-7, with D tentatively TRBD2 (5 bases). CDR1 MNHEY and CDR2 SMNVEV come from the germline V gene (reference sequence). Trimming took off 3 bases at V and 6 bases at J, with 12 bases between the two ends. CDR3 size: 13 residues. The CDR3 is CASSFVSGSEQYF. The DNA for the CDR3 is TGTGCCAGCAGTTTCGTATCGGGGTCCGAGCAGTACTTC.

The CDR3, as DNA: TGCGCCAGCAGGTACATTGAGGGGGTGTCCTACGAGCAGTACTTC. It specifies CASRYIEGVSYEQYF. V gene TRBV4-1 combines with J gene TRBJ2-7; D is perhaps TRBD1 (6 bases). Trimming took 6 bases from V and 1 from J, leaving 16 bases between them. Germline V gives CDR1 MGHRA, CDR2 YSYEKL. This CDR3 region has 15 residues.